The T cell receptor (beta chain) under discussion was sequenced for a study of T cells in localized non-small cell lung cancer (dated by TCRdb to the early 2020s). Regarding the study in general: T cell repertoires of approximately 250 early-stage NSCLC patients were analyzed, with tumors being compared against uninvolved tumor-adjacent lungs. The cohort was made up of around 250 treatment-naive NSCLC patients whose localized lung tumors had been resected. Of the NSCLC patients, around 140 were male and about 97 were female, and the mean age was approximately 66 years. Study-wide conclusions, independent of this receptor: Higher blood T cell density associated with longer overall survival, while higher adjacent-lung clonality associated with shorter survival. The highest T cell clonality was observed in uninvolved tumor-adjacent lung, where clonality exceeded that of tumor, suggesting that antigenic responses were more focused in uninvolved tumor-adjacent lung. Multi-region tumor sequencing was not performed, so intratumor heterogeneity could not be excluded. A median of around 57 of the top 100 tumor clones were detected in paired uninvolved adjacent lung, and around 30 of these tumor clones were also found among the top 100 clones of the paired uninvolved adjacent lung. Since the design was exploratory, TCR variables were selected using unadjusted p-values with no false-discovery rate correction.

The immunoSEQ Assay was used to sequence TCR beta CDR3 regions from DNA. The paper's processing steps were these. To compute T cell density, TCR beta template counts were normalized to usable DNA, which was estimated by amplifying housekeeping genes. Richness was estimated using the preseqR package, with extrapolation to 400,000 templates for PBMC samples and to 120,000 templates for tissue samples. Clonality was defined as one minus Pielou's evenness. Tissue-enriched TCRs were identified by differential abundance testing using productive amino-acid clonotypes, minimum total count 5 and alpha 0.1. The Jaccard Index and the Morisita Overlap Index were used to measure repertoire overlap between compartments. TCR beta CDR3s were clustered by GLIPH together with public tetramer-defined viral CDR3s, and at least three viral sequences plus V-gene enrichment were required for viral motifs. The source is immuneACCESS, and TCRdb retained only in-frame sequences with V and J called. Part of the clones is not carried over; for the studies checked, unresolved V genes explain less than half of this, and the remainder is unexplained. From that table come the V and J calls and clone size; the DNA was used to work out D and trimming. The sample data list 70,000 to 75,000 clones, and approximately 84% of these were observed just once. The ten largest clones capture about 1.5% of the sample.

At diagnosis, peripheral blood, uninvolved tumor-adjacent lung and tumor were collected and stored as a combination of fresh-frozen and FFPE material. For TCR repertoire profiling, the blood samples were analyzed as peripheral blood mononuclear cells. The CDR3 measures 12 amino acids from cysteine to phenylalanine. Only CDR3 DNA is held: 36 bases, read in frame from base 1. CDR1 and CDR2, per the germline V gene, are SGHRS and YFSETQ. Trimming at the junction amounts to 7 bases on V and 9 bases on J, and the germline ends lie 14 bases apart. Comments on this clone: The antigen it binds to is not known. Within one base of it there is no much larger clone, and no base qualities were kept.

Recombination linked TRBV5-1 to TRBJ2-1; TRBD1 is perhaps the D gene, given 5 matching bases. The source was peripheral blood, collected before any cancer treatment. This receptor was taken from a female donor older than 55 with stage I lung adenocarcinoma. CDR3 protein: CASSPNRGEQFF. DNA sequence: TGCGCCAGCTCCCCTAATAGGGGTGAGCAGTTCTTC. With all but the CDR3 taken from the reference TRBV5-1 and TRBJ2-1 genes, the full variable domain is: KAGVTQTPRYLIKTRGQQVTLSCSPISGHRSVSWYQQTPGQGLQFLFEYFSETQRNKGNFPGRFSGRQFSNSRSEMNVSTLELGDSALYLCASSPNRGEQFFGPGTRLTVL.